Below are 30 T cell receptor beta chains sequenced from a single sample in a study of lymphopenia after photon versus proton radiotherapy. Assay used: immunoSEQ multiplex PCR; TCRdb lists only in-frame clones, some missing. The sample has some 44,000 clones, under 85% seen once. The sequencing used peripheral blood, collected from a patient treated with proton-based radiotherapy. The source is a woman aged 70-85 years with pancreatic cancer.

This clone was counted once. The rearrangement uses TRBV7-2 and TRBJ2-7; TRBD2 agrees at 8 bases. The V gene end was trimmed by 5 bases and the J gene end by 1 base; junction bases not matched to a gene: 4. The germline V gene has CDR1 SGHTA and CDR2 FQGNSA. The CDR3 runs 14 residues. The CDR3 bases are TGTGCCAGCAGCCCAGCGGGAGCTTCCTACGAGCAGTACTTC. As protein: CASSPAGASYEQYF.

The V and J genes are TRBV27 and TRBJ2-7; 7 positions agree with TRBD1. From germline, CDR1 is MNHEY and CDR2 SMNVEV (reference sequence). The CDR3 has 15 amino acids. Germline trimming cut 2 bases from V and 3 bases from J; bases unmatched to any gene: 7. As DNA, the CDR3 is TGTGCCAGCAGTTTAGGCAGGGGGAGTTACTACGAGCAGTACTTC. Its protein is CASSLGRGSYYEQYF.

DNA for the CDR3: TGTGCCAGCAGTTTACACGGTACAAGTTGGGGCACTGAAGCTTTCTTT. Translation: CASSLHGTSWGTEAFF. V and J are TRBV27 and TRBJ1-1, with no clear D. Germline loops: CDR1 MNHEY, CDR2 SMNVEV (reference sequence). V lost 2 bases, J lost 4 bases, and 17 bases lay in between. This CDR3 region has 16 residues.

The chain combines TRBV7-8 with TRBJ1-4, with D maybe TRBD1 (5 bases). Per germline, CDR1 SGHVS and CDR2 FQNEAQ. V lost 5 bases, J lost 8 bases, and 24 bases lay in between. The CDR3 loop spans 17 amino acids. The CDR3 DNA reads as TGTGCCAGCAGCGCAATATTAGGGGCAGGGTCAAGGGAAAAACTGTTTTTT. It specifies CASSAILGAGSREKLFF.

The V and J genes are TRBV30 and TRBJ2-7, with D possibly called TRBD1 or TRBD2 (6 bases each). The CDR3 is 13 amino acids. The V gene's germline CDR1 is GTSNPN and CDR2 SVGIG (reference sequence). V lost 4 bases to trimming and J lost 2 bases, with 12 bases between them. The CDR3 loop is CAWKGGSAYEQYF. The CDR3 DNA follows: TGTGCCTGGAAGGGGGGCTCGGCCTACGAGCAGTACTTC.

The chain is built from TRBV5-6 and TRBJ2-5, with TRBD1 matching over 11 bases. The CDR3 consists of 14 residues. Trimming cost V 3 bases and J 4 bases; bases outside gene matches: 2. Germline V gene data show CDR1 as SGHDT and CDR2 as YYEEEE. DNA of the CDR3: TGTGCCAGCAGCTGGGACAGGGGGAGAGAGACCCAGTACTTC. Translating it yields CASSWDRGRETQYF.

The genes are TRBV5-1 and TRBJ2-1; TRBD1 agrees at 8 bases. The germline V gene has CDR1 SGHRS and CDR2 YFSETQ. The ends lost 0 bases at V and 4 bases at J; junction bases unmatched: 3. The CDR3 length is 15 residues. CDR3 bases: TGCGCCAGCAGCTTGGAGGACAGGGATTACAATGAGCAGTTCTTC. Residues: CASSLEDRDYNEQFF.

The DNA of the CDR3 is TGTGCCAGTAGTATATCGGACAGCGGAGGTGATGAGCAGTTCTTC. Translated, it gives CASSISDSGGDEQFF. V usage is TRBV19 and J usage is TRBJ2-1, with a tentative D call TRBD1 (6 bases). Trimming left V 2 bases short and J 8 bases short, with 16 bases between. Germline V gene sequence: CDR1 LNHDA, CDR2 SQIVND (reference sequence). This CDR3 is built from 15 residues.

In its sample, this clone was seen once. For the CDR3, the DNA is TGTGCCAGCAGCCCCGGACAGGGGGCAACCAATGAGCAGTTCTTC. Encoded protein: CASSPGQGATNEQFF. V is TRBV7-8 and J is TRBJ2-1, with 11 bases aligning to TRBD1. CDR1 and CDR2 from the germline V gene are SGHVS and FQNEAQ. The trim removed 5 bases at V and 6 bases at J, leaving 6 bases unmatched. The CDR3 sequence is 15 residues long.

V and J are TRBV5-1 and TRBJ1-2; D is perhaps TRBD1 (5 bases). The germline gives CDR1 SGHRS, CDR2 YFSETQ. The CDR3 runs to 14 residues. Trimming cost V 5 bases and J 8 bases, with 19 bases left between them. The chain's CDR3 is CASRHGDSAAGYTF. The CDR3 DNA sequence: TGCGCCAGCAGACACGGAGACAGTGCCGCGGGCTACACCTTC.

This sequence joins TRBV7-2 and TRBJ1-5, with 8 bases aligning to TRBD1. The trim removed 5 bases at V and 2 bases at J, leaving 5 bases unmatched. The CDR3 is 15 amino acids. The germline CDR1 and CDR2 sequences are SGHTA and FQGNSA. The CDR3 DNA reads as TGTGCCAGCAGCCGAACAGGGGGACGCAATCAGCCCCAGCATTTT. It specifies CASSRTGGRNQPQHF.

The chain carries TRBV29-1 and TRBJ1-1, with a weak D call TRBD1 (5 bases). In germline, CDR1 is SQVTM, CDR2 ANQGSEA. The CDR3 consists of 13 residues. Trimming stripped 1 base from V and 3 bases from J, with 9 bases between. The CDR3 loop is CSVEGQMDTEAFF. In DNA, the CDR3 is TGCAGCGTTGAAGGACAGATGGACACTGAAGCTTTCTTT.

The CDR3 region is CASSLFASGQETQYF. For the CDR3, the DNA is TGTGCCAGCAGTTTATTCGCTAGCGGGCAGGAGACCCAGTACTTC. V usage is TRBV28 and J usage is TRBJ2-5, with 8 bases matching TRBD2. Germline trimming cut 1 base from V and 5 bases from J; bases unmatched to any gene: 6. The CDR3 extends over 15 amino acids. Germline values: CDR1 MDHEN, CDR2 SYDVKM.

J is TRBJ1-1 and V is TRBV28; 7 positions match TRBD1. The CDR3 is made up of 14 amino acids. Per germline, CDR1 MDHEN and CDR2 SYDVKM. V was pared by 6 bases and J by 2 bases, with 6 bases of the junction left unmatched. This chain's CDR3 is CASRGDSVNTEAFF. CDR3 nucleotide sequence: TGTGCCAGCAGGGGGGACAGCGTAAACACTGAAGCTTTCTTT.

This chain connects TRBV11-1 to TRBJ2-2; 11 bases map to TRBD2. The CDR3 consists of 16 residues. Trimming took 6 bases from V and 5 from J; bases not matched to a gene: 8. CDR1 is SGHAT and CDR2 is FQDESV in the germline V gene (reference sequence). The CDR3 here is CASRGLLAGVTGELFF. Written as DNA, the CDR3 is TGTGCCAGCAGGGGGTTACTAGCGGGAGTAACCGGGGAGCTGTTTTTT.

V and J are TRBV28 and TRBJ2-1; 8 bases map to TRBD2. Trimming cost V 10 bases and J 4 bases; bases outside gene matches: 18. CDR1 and CDR2 from the germline V gene are MDHEN and SYDVKM. The CDR3 loop spans 17 amino acids. In nucleotides, the CDR3 is TGTGCCATCATGCCCCCCCCCGCGGGAGGTTCGTACAATGAGCAGTTCTTC. Its translation is CAIMPPPAGGSYNEQFF. Drawing the rest from reference TRBV28 and TRBJ2-1, the complete variable domain is DVKVTQSSRYLVKRTGEKVFLECVQDMDHENMFWYRQDPGLGLRLIYFSYDVKMKEKGDIPEGYSVSREKKERFSLILESASTNQTSMYLCAIMPPPAGGSYNEQFFGPGTRLTVL.

The chain recombines TRBV27 with TRBJ1-1; no clear D. The CDR3 extends over 12 amino acids. Trimming cost V 4 bases and J 1 base, with 4 bases left between them. Germline V gives CDR1 MNHEY, CDR2 SMNVEV (reference sequence). CDR3 sequence (DNA): TGTGCCAGCAGTTCCAAGAACACTGAAGCTTTCTTT. This codes for CASSSKNTEAFF.

The chain uses TRBV30 and TRBJ1-3, with 7 bases identical to TRBD1. Germline V gene lookup returns CDR1 GTSNPN and CDR2 SVGIG (reference sequence). Unmatched junction bases numbered 9, after V lost 3 bases and J lost 1 base. The CDR3 is made up of 16 amino acids. CDR3 sequence (DNA): TGTGCCTGGAGGCAGGGGGGGGCGCAGTCTGGAAACACCATATATTTT. Translation gives CAWRQGGAQSGNTIYF.

The chain combines TRBV19 with TRBJ1-6, with 8 bases matching TRBD1. After removal of 4 bases from V and 10 bases from J, the junction contained 9 bases not matched to a gene. Germline CDR1 and CDR2: LNHDA and SQIVND (reference sequence). This CDR3 is 15 amino acids long. The CDR3 sequence: CASSTTTGADSPLHF. In DNA, the CDR3 is TGTGCCAGTAGTACGACGACAGGGGCGGACTCACCCCTCCACTTT.

This clone was counted only a few times. The J gene is TRBJ1-1, the V gene TRBV9, with D hard to call. The CDR3 contains 14 residues. The V end was cut by 1 base, the J end by 7 bases, with 14 bases between. The germline CDR1 and CDR2 sequences are SGDLS and YYNGEE. The CDR3 loop is CASSVSRRDGEAFF. The CDR3 DNA is TGTGCCAGCAGCGTATCTCGCCGGGATGGTGAAGCTTTCTTT. The full variable domain, its missing parts supplied by reference TRBV9 and TRBJ1-1, is DSGVTQTPKHLITATGQRVTLRCSPRSGDLSVYWYQQSLDQGLQFLIQYYNGEERAKGNILERFSAQQFPDLHSELNLSSLELGDSALYFCASSVSRRDGEAFFGQGTRLTVV.

V gene TRBV27 combines with J gene TRBJ1-4; D possibly corresponds to TRBD1 (6 bases). With 8 bases removed from V and 8 bases from J, the gap between germline ends came to 18 bases. The CDR3 extends over 14 amino acids. CDR1 MNHEY and CDR2 SMNVEV come from the germline V gene (reference sequence). The CDR3 DNA is TGTGCCAGCCAAGGTACAGGGTTGGGGGAAAAACTGTTTTTT. Its translation: CASQGTGLGEKLFF.

The V call is TRBV27, the J call TRBJ1-2; the D is unclear. Trimming stripped 3 bases from V and 5 bases from J, with 10 bases between. Germline V gene sequence: CDR1 MNHEY, CDR2 SMNVEV (reference sequence). The CDR3 covers 13 residues. The CDR3 region is CASSFNSTYGYTF. The CDR3 coding sequence is TGTGCCAGCAGTTTTAACTCGACATATGGCTACACCTTC.

The chain joins TRBV7-9 to TRBJ1-6; 12 nucleotides match TRBD1. From germline, CDR1 is SEHNR and CDR2 FQNEAQ (reference sequence). This CDR3 spans 16 amino acids. V lost 5 bases, J lost 3 bases, and 2 bases stayed unmatched. The CDR3 nucleotides are TGTGCCAGCAGCGGGGACAGGGGGCTCTATAATTCACCCCTCCACTTT. Translation: CASSGDRGLYNSPLHF.

A few counts support this clone. The V and J genes are TRBV2 and TRBJ1-1, with TRBD1 as a possible D gene (6 bases). CDR3 size: 15 residues. Germline lookup yields CDR1 SNHLY and CDR2 FYNNEI. The ends were cut back, 7 bases at V and 3 bases at J, with 18 bases in the middle. The CDR3 DNA reads TGTGCCAGCAAGTTCACAGGGAGGGTCGACACTGAAGCTTTCTTT. Translated, it gives CASKFTGRVDTEAFF.

This chain links TRBV9 with TRBJ2-7, with D perhaps TRBD1 or TRBD2 (7 bases each). CDR1 is SGDLS, CDR2 YYNGEE, per germline. The CDR3 totals 17 residues. Trimming stripped 1 base from V and 3 bases from J, with 20 bases between. CDR3 in DNA: TGTGCCAGCAGCGTAACGCCAGGGGGGGGCGCAGACTACGAGCAGTACTTC. Encoded protein: CASSVTPGGGADYEQYF.

The chain has TRBV19 and TRBJ2-7; D may be TRBD1 (6 bases). Germline lookup yields CDR1 LNHDA and CDR2 SQIVND (reference sequence). Trimming left V 4 bases short and J 0 bases short, with 13 bases between. The CDR3 contains 15 residues. CDR3 DNA sequence: TGTGCCAGTAGTAGCCCTAGGGGGAGCTCCTACGAGCAGTACTTC. Its protein is CASSSPRGSSYEQYF.

This chain uses TRBV12-5 with TRBJ2-7, with D unresolved. Trimming removed 5 bases at V and 3 bases at J, with 11 bases between. The CDR3 spans 13 residues. Germline CDR1 and CDR2: LGHNT and FRNRAP. Here the CDR3 DNA reads TGTGCTAGTGGTCCCAATGCCCGCTACGAGCAGTACTTC. Translated: CASGPNARYEQYF.

The chain employs TRBV4-3 and TRBJ1-6; no reliable D call. Trimming left V 2 bases short and J 6 bases short, with 8 bases between. The germline V gene encodes CDR1 LGHNA and CDR2 YSLEER. This CDR3 comprises 14 residues. CDR3 bases: TGCGCCAGCAGCCAATTAACAGTTAATTCACCCCTCCACTTT. This translates into CASSQLTVNSPLHF.

This chain connects TRBV11-3 to TRBJ2-2; possibly TRBD2 for D (7 bases). Germline assignment: CDR1 SGHNT and CDR2 YENEEA. Deletions cut 3 bases from V and 5 bases from J, with 13 bases between. The CDR3 sequence is 15 residues long. The CDR3 region has the DNA TGTGCCAGCAGCTTGGGGGGGCCCGGGACCGGGGAGCTGTTTTTT. Its translation is CASSLGGPGTGELFF.

The rearrangement uses TRBV4-1 and TRBJ2-7, with D possibly TRBD1 on 6 matching bases. Germline V CDR1 and CDR2: MGHRA, YSYEKL. The CDR3 extends over 16 amino acids. V was clipped by 2 bases and J by 7 bases, with 21 bases between them. The CDR3 DNA is TGCGCCAGCAGCCAACAAAATGGACAGTTGGAGGTAGAGCAGTACTTC. This translates into CASSQQNGQLEVEQYF.